The 15 T cell receptor beta chains reported below all come from one sample, sequenced in a study of blood T cell repertoires in COVID-19. TCRdb's table, derived via immunoSEQ multiplex PCR, lists solely in-frame clones and lacks some. This table has under 150,000 clones, approximately 83% appearing once. The sample taken for sequencing was peripheral blood. The receptors derive from a man older than 75 with acute or convalescent COVID-19.

The chain carries TRBV5-6 and TRBJ1-1; D may be TRBD1 (6 bases). V lost 4 bases and J 4 bases, leaving 14 bases between the germline ends. Germline CDR1 and CDR2: SGHDT and YYEEEE. There are 14 residues in the CDR3. CDR3 nucleotide sequence: TGTGCCAGCAGCAGAACCGGGACAACCACTGAAGCTTTCTTT. It yields the protein CASSRTGTTTEAFF. Variable domain in full (rest from reference TRBV5-6 and TRBJ1-1): DAGVTQSPTHLIKTRGQQVTLRCSPKSGHDTVSWYQQALGQGPQFIFQYYEEEERQRGNFPDRFSGHQFPNYSSELNVNALLLGDSALYLCASSRTGTTTEAFFGQGTRLTVV.

This chain uses TRBV7-9 with TRBJ2-5; TRBD2 agrees at 11 bases. The CDR3 is 13 amino acids. Germline trimming cut 10 bases from V and 3 bases from J; bases unmatched to any gene: 4. Germline lookup yields CDR1 SEHNR and CDR2 FQNEAQ (reference sequence). This CDR3 reads CATKTSGEETQYF. CDR3 coding DNA: TGTGCCACCAAGACTAGCGGGGAAGAGACCCAGTACTTC.

This chain connects TRBV5-6 to TRBJ1-2; 7 bases map to TRBD1. Per germline, CDR1 SGHDT and CDR2 YYEEEE. Unmatched junction bases numbered 4, after V lost 1 base and J lost 1 base. CDR3 length: 15 amino acids. CDR3 sequence reads: CASSLPGQSNYGYTF. As DNA, the CDR3 is TGTGCCAGCAGCTTGCCGGGACAGAGTAACTATGGCTACACCTTC.

CDR3 DNA: TGTGCCAGCAGTCCTACTAGCGGGGGGACCATTCAGTACTTC. Amino acid sequence: CASSPTSGGTIQYF. V is TRBV2 and J is TRBJ2-4; 12 bases line up with TRBD2. In germline, CDR1 is SNHLY, CDR2 FYNNEI. The CDR3 consists of 14 residues. The V segment lost 5 bases and the J segment 9 bases; nucleotides outside the gene matches: 5.

The chain recombines TRBV6-5 with TRBJ2-7; 8 bases are a match to TRBD1. V was pared by 6 bases and J by 4 bases, with 8 bases of the junction left unmatched. CDR1 and CDR2 (germline): MNHEY, SVGAGI. This CDR3 is 14 amino acids long. CDR3 nucleotides: TGTGCCAGCAGAACGGGACAGGTCCGTTACGAGCAGTACTTC. This translates into CASRTGQVRYEQYF.

V gene TRBV5-1 combines with J gene TRBJ1-2; D is perhaps TRBD1 (5 bases). Trimming pared 5 bases from V and 10 bases from J, leaving 18 bases between. The CDR3 has 13 residues. Germline assignment: CDR1 SGHRS and CDR2 YFSETQ. The DNA of the CDR3 is TGCGCCAGCAGTTCCGACAGCCCTTCGTCCTACACCTTC. Translated: CASSSDSPSSYTF.

This chain joins TRBV4-1 and TRBJ2-7; 10 positions match TRBD2. V gave up 0 bases and J gave up 4 bases; unmatched junction bases: 6. Germline values: CDR1 MGHRA, CDR2 YSYEKL. The CDR3 is made up of 16 amino acids. CDR3 loop: CASSQDAPSGSYEQYF. CDR3 bases: TGCGCCAGCAGCCAAGACGCCCCTAGCGGGAGTTACGAGCAGTACTTC.

J is TRBJ1-6 and V is TRBV5-6; D not certain. This CDR3 is 16 amino acids long. Germline CDR1 reads SGHDT; CDR2 reads YYEEEE. Between the trimmed V and J ends, which lost 4 bases and 0 bases, there was a span of 11 bases. The CDR3 spells CASSPARSSYNSPLHF. The CDR3 DNA is TGTGCCAGCAGCCCCGCTCGGAGCTCCTATAATTCACCCCTCCACTTT.

The chain recombines TRBV7-2 with TRBJ1-5; 7 nucleotides match TRBD1. Losses at the gene ends were 5 bases for V and 3 bases for J; bases not matched to a gene: 4. The CDR3 runs 14 residues. Germline loops: CDR1 SGHTA, CDR2 FQGNSA. CDR3 coding DNA: TGTGCCAGCAGCGCAGACAGGGCCAATCAGCCCCAGCATTTT. This encodes CASSADRANQPQHF.

This chain joins TRBV10-3 and TRBJ2-5; D is undetermined. The CDR3 is 13 amino acids. Trimming took off 4 bases at V and 4 bases at J, with 10 bases between the two ends. From germline, CDR1 is ENHRY and CDR2 SYGVKD. The CDR3 DNA reads as TGTGCCATCAGTGTCTCGAGCACAGAGACCCAGTACTTC. Translating it yields CAISVSSTETQYF.

V is TRBV19 and J is TRBJ2-5, with 8 positions matching TRBD2. Trimming removed 2 bases from V and 2 bases from J; junction bases left unmatched: 7. CDR1 and CDR2 (germline): LNHDA, SQIVND (reference sequence). This CDR3 has 16 residues. CDR3 residues: CASSISRGASQETQYF. CDR3 nucleotide sequence: TGTGCCAGTAGTATATCGCGGGGGGCCTCTCAAGAGACCCAGTACTTC.

CDR3 sequence reads: CASSSAGITETQYF. CDR3 sequence (DNA): TGCGCCAGCAGTTCAGCGGGTATCACGGAGACCCAGTACTTC. V and J are TRBV5-1 and TRBJ2-5; possible D gene TRBD2, 6 bases. Trimming took off 5 bases at V and 5 bases at J, with 16 bases between the two ends. Per the germline V gene, CDR1 is SGHRS and CDR2 is YFSETQ. The CDR3 covers 14 residues.

The chain recombines TRBV2 with TRBJ1-6, with D perhaps TRBD1 (6 bases). The CDR3 is 15 residues long. Between the trimmed V and J ends, which lost 4 bases and 4 bases, there was a span of 11 bases. From germline, CDR1 is SNHLY and CDR2 FYNNEI. The DNA of the CDR3 is TGTGCCAGCAGTGGCGGGGGGGCTTATAATTCACCCCTCCACTTT. This translates into CASSGGGAYNSPLHF.

The chain employs TRBV5-1 and TRBJ2-7; 9 bases agree with TRBD1. Germline CDR1 is SGHRS and CDR2 is YFSETQ. The V gene end was trimmed by 0 bases and the J gene end by 4 bases; junction bases not matched to a gene: 8. This CDR3 is 16 amino acids long. For the CDR3, the DNA is TGCGCCAGCAGCTTGGATGGGACAGGGTTCTGGTACGAGCAGTACTTC. Residues: CASSLDGTGFWYEQYF.

The chain employs TRBV18 and TRBJ1-2, with D perhaps TRBD1 (6 bases). Germline V gene data show CDR1 as KGHSH and CDR2 as LQKENI. This CDR3 spans 15 amino acids. V lost 8 bases, J lost 2 bases, and 18 bases lay in between. The chain's CDR3 is CASTGGGASNYGYTF. The CDR3 bases are TGTGCCAGCACCGGGGGGGGCGCATCAAACTATGGCTACACCTTC.